The 27 T cell receptor beta chains in this list originate from one sample, sequenced in a study of OX40 agonist ivuxolimab in advanced cancers. Clones were sequenced by immunoSEQ multiplex PCR, and TCRdb holds only the in-frame ones, with some missing. The data contain tens of thousands of clones, 90% of them singletons. The sequences come from CD4+ or CD8+ T cells sorted from blood, collected in a trial of the OX40 agonist ivuxolimab. The receptors were sampled from an adult with an advanced solid tumor such as melanoma, head and neck, liver or kidney cancer.

V and J are TRBV5-6 and TRBJ1-1, with a weak D call TRBD1 (6 bases). Trimming removed 4 bases from V and 6 bases from J, with 13 bases in between. CDR3 length: 13 residues. CDR1 is SGHDT, CDR2 YYEEEE, per germline. Written as DNA, the CDR3 is TGTGCCAGCAGCCACAGGGTATTCTCTGAAGCTTTCTTT. This translates into CASSHRVFSEAFF. The whole variable domain, remainder taken from reference TRBV5-6 and TRBJ1-1, is DAGVTQSPTHLIKTRGQQVTLRCSPKSGHDTVSWYQQALGQGPQFIFQYYEEEERQRGNFPDRFSGHQFPNYSSELNVNALLLGDSALYLCASSHRVFSEAFFGQGTRLTVV.

The chain has TRBV19 and TRBJ1-1, with TRBD1 identical over 9 bases. The CDR3 extends over 17 amino acids. Germline CDR1 reads LNHDA; CDR2 reads SQIVND (reference sequence). Trimming at V came to 6 bases and at J to 1 base, leaving 12 bases not matched to a gene. This CDR3 is CASSRPPQGAKNTEAFF. The DNA of the CDR3 is TGTGCCAGTAGCCGTCCCCCACAGGGGGCTAAGAACACTGAAGCTTTCTTT.

The V call is TRBV6-6, the J call TRBJ1-5; D not resolved. The germline V gene encodes CDR1 MNHNY and CDR2 SVGAGI (reference sequence). The CDR3 runs 14 residues. V was pared by 2 bases and J by 5 bases, with 10 bases between. DNA of the CDR3: TGTGCCAGCAGTTACCCGGGTTTGGATCAGCCCCAGCATTTT. It specifies CASSYPGLDQPQHF.

This chain connects TRBV6-1 to TRBJ2-3; D uncertain. Germline CDR1 reads MNHNS; CDR2 reads SASEGT. The CDR3 spans 15 residues. V was clipped by 2 bases and J by 0 bases, with 9 bases between them. CDR3 sequence: CASSEIDYSTDTQYF. DNA of the CDR3: TGTGCCAGCAGTGAAATAGATTATAGCACAGATACGCAGTATTTT.

The CDR3 DNA reads as TGTGCCAGCAGTTACTCGGGGGTTCCCGGGGAGCTGTTTTTT. This encodes CASSYSGVPGELFF. This chain joins TRBV6-6 and TRBJ2-2, with D tentatively TRBD1 or TRBD2 (5 bases each). Trimming took 0 bases from V and 6 from J, leaving 8 bases between them. The CDR3 is 14 residues long. CDR1 is MNHNY, CDR2 SVGAGI, per germline (reference sequence).

The rearrangement links TRBV5-1 to TRBJ2-2; 9 bases align to TRBD1. J was trimmed by 2 bases and V by 2 bases; bases with no gene match: 10. CDR3 length equals 18 residues. CDR1 SGHRS and CDR2 YFSETQ come from the germline V gene. The CDR3 protein is CASSFPAGTGINTGELFF. The CDR3 DNA reads as TGCGCCAGCAGCTTCCCTGCCGGGACAGGGATTAACACCGGGGAGCTGTTTTTT.

Only a few counts were recorded for this clone. The chain recombines TRBV5-8 with TRBJ2-7, with 8 bases aligning to TRBD2. Per the germline V gene, CDR1 is SGHTS and CDR2 is YDEGEE. With 0 bases clipped from V and 2 bases from J, the junction kept 4 bases outside the gene matches. The CDR3 runs to 15 residues. The DNA for the CDR3 is TGTGCCAGCAGCTTGGGAGCGGGAGAAACCTACGAGCAGTACTTC. Protein sequence: CASSLGAGETYEQYF.

CDR3 nucleotides: TGTGCCAGCAGAAGCCCTTCCGGGACAGGGGGCGATGAGCAGTTCTTC. Its translation is CASRSPSGTGGDEQFF. The chain couples TRBV25-1 to TRBJ2-1; 12 bases map to TRBD1. The CDR3 is made up of 16 amino acids. Germline V gives CDR1 MGHDK, CDR2 SYGVNS. V was clipped by 6 bases and J by 8 bases; unmatched bases: 11.

The chain joins TRBV12-5 to TRBJ1-1, with D hard to call. In germline, CDR1 is LGHNT, CDR2 FRNRAP. The CDR3 spans 15 residues. V lost 1 base and J 0 bases, leaving 9 bases between the germline ends. The CDR3, as DNA: TGTGCTAGTGGTTTGGACGTGAGCTTGAACACTGAAGCTTTCTTT. Protein product: CASGLDVSLNTEAFF.

This chain connects TRBV28 to TRBJ2-5; D could derive from TRBD1 or TRBD2 (6 bases each). The germline gives CDR1 MDHEN, CDR2 SYDVKM. This CDR3 comprises 13 residues. The V and J ends lost 8 bases and 4 bases respectively, with 14 bases between them. The CDR3 sequence: CASVGGSRETQYF. The CDR3 DNA sequence: TGTGCCAGCGTAGGGGGGTCCCGAGAGACCCAGTACTTC.

This clone has a single count. The chain employs TRBV5-4 and TRBJ1-4, with TRBD1 matching over 7 bases. There are 14 residues in the CDR3. With 4 bases clipped from V and 4 bases from J, the junction kept 4 bases outside the gene matches. The germline V gene encodes CDR1 SGHNT and CDR2 YYREEE (reference sequence). In DNA, the CDR3 is TGTGCCAGCAGCCAGGGGGTGGGTAATGAAAAACTGTTTTTT. Its protein is CASSQGVGNEKLFF.

This clone was detected once. The V and J genes are TRBV10-3 and TRBJ2-2; D is perhaps TRBD2 (5 bases). CDR1 and CDR2 from the germline V gene are ENHRY and SYGVKD. Deletions cut 0 bases from V and 4 bases from J, with 6 bases between. The CDR3 runs 14 residues. The CDR3: CAISESGVTGELFF. In nucleotides, the CDR3 is TGTGCCATCAGTGAGTCCGGGGTCACCGGGGAGCTGTTTTTT.

This chain joins TRBV7-2 and TRBJ2-3; 10 bases match TRBD1. This CDR3 region has 18 residues. Germline V gene sequence: CDR1 SGHTA, CDR2 FQGNSA. Losses at the gene ends were 2 bases for V and 5 bases for J; bases not matched to a gene: 13. The CDR3 is CASSLIRLGQGNRDTQYF. The CDR3 coding sequence is TGTGCCAGCAGCTTAATTAGGCTGGGACAGGGGAACAGAGATACGCAGTATTTT. The variable domain in full, with the rest retrieved from reference TRBV7-2 and TRBJ2-3, is GAGVSQSPSNKVTEKGKDVELRCDPISGHTALYWYRQSLGQGLEFLIYFQGNSAPDKSGLPSDRFSAERTGGSVSTLTIQRTQQEDSAVYLCASSLIRLGQGNRDTQYFGPGTRLTVL.

The CDR3 DNA reads TGTGCCAGCAGTGAAGGAGTGGGGAACTATGGCTACACCTTC. Encoded protein: CASSEGVGNYGYTF. The J gene is TRBJ1-2, the V gene TRBV6-1; D unclear. Germline V lookup: CDR1 MNHNS, CDR2 SASEGT. This CDR3 has 14 residues. V dropped 1 base and J dropped 2 bases, with 8 bases sitting between them.

This clone was seen a handful of times. The V call is TRBV7-9, the J call TRBJ2-7, with TRBD2 identical over 10 bases. In germline, CDR1 is SEHNR, CDR2 FQNEAQ (reference sequence). With 0 bases clipped from V and 5 bases from J, the junction kept 4 bases outside the gene matches. The CDR3 runs 15 residues. DNA for the CDR3: TGTGCCAGCAGCTTAGCAGCTAGCGGGGGCCACGAGCAGTACTTC. It is translated as CASSLAASGGHEQYF. Using reference TRBV7-9 and TRBJ2-7 for the parts outside the CDR3, the full variable domain is DTGVSQNPRHKITKRGQNVTFRCDPISEHNRLYWYRQTLGQGPEFLTYFQNEAQLEKSRLLSDRFSAERPKGSFSTLEIQRTEQGDSAMYLCASSLAASGGHEQYFGPGTRLTVT.

The chain links TRBV28 to TRBJ1-1, with unresolved D. The CDR3 has 16 amino acids. Between the trimmed V and J ends, which lost 5 bases and 2 bases, there was a span of 18 bases. Germline CDR1 reads MDHEN; CDR2 reads SYDVKM. CDR3 amino acids: CASSPYTGRLNTEAFF. CDR3 nucleotides: TGTGCCAGCAGTCCATACACCGGACGGCTAAACACTGAAGCTTTCTTT. Full variable domain (missing parts from reference TRBV28 and TRBJ1-1): DVKVTQSSRYLVKRTGEKVFLECVQDMDHENMFWYRQDPGLGLRLIYFSYDVKMKEKGDIPEGYSVSREKKERFSLILESASTNQTSMYLCASSPYTGRLNTEAFFGQGTRLTVV.

J is TRBJ1-1 and V is TRBV7-2; 10 nucleotides align to TRBD1. The CDR3 loop spans 15 amino acids. V was clipped by 5 bases and J by 4 bases; unmatched bases: 7. Germline assignment: CDR1 SGHTA and CDR2 FQGNSA. In nucleotides, the CDR3 is TGTGCCAGCAGCGTGACAGGGGGCGAGTTCACTGAAGCTTTCTTT. It specifies CASSVTGGEFTEAFF.

This chain uses TRBV2 with TRBJ2-6, with TRBD2 identical over 7 bases. V lost 4 bases, J lost 2 bases, and 14 bases stayed unmatched. CDR3 length equals 19 residues. Germline V gene lookup returns CDR1 SNHLY and CDR2 FYNNEI. CDR3 coding DNA: TGTGCCAGCAGTGGGGAGGGGTGGGTGCTAGGAGCTGGGGCCAACGTCCTGACTTTC. Its translation is CASSGEGWVLGAGANVLTF.

This clone came up once. The chain uses TRBV19 and TRBJ1-5; 9 bases align to TRBD1. The V gene's germline CDR1 is LNHDA and CDR2 SQIVND (reference sequence). The CDR3 spans 19 residues. J gave up 2 bases and V 5 bases, and 16 bases lay outside the gene matches. The DNA of the CDR3 is TGTGCCAGTAGTCTCATGGGACAGGGCCCCACCTGGGGCAATCAGCCCCAGCATTTT. As protein: CASSLMGQGPTWGNQPQHF. The full variable domain, completed using reference TRBV19 and TRBJ1-5, is DGGITQSPKYLFRKEGQNVTLSCEQNLNHDAMYWYRQDPGQGLRLIYYSQIVNDFQKGDIAEGYSVSREKKESFPLTVTSAQKNPTAFYLCASSLMGQGPTWGNQPQHFGDGTRLSIL.

This sequence joins TRBV7-8 and TRBJ2-3, with TRBD2 matching 13 bases. The V segment lost 5 bases and the J segment 0 bases; nucleotides outside the gene matches: 14. The CDR3 length is 20 residues. Germline CDR1 reads SGHVS; CDR2 reads FQNEAQ. The CDR3 coding sequence is TGTGCCAGCAGCCCGAGGCCCCGGACTAGCGGGGGAACTAGCACAGATACGCAGTATTTT. It translates to CASSPRPRTSGGTSTDTQYF.

This clone was observed once. The V and J genes are TRBV6-1 and TRBJ1-5; D remains unclear. Between the trimmed V and J ends, which lost 10 bases and 0 bases, there was a span of 16 bases. This CDR3 has 15 amino acids. CDR1 and CDR2 from the germline V gene are MNHNS and SASEGT. This CDR3 reads CATRVDLYSNQPQHF. CDR3 in DNA: TGTGCCACCCGTGTGGACCTTTATAGCAATCAGCCCCAGCATTTT.

V usage is TRBV14 and J usage is TRBJ1-4, with 10 positions matching TRBD1. CDR1 is SGHDN, CDR2 FVKESK, per germline. V lost 3 bases to trimming and J lost 10 bases; unmatched junction nucleotides: 5. The CDR3 consists of 14 residues. In nucleotides, the CDR3 is TGTGCCAGCAGCCAGACAGGGGGCACGTCAAAACTGTTTTTT. This sequence encodes CASSQTGGTSKLFF.

V is TRBV29-1 and J is TRBJ2-7; D may be TRBD1 or TRBD2 (7 bases each). Germline CDR1 SQVTM, CDR2 ANQGSEA. The CDR3 length is 12 residues. V was shortened by 3 bases and J by 4 bases, with 10 bases between the two germline ends. CDR3 sequence reads: CSVDQGGYEQYF. CDR3 DNA: TGCAGCGTTGATCAGGGGGGGTACGAGCAGTACTTC.

The V call is TRBV2, the J call TRBJ1-5; D is unresolved. Trimming stripped 2 bases from V and 2 bases from J, with 16 bases between. The CDR3 consists of 17 residues. Germline V gene lookup returns CDR1 SNHLY and CDR2 FYNNEI. This CDR3 reads CASSESGFEIGNQPQHF. The DNA for the CDR3 is TGTGCCAGCAGTGAATCCGGGTTCGAGATAGGCAATCAGCCCCAGCATTTT.

V is TRBV5-1 and J is TRBJ1-4, with 9 bases identical to TRBD1. CDR1 is SGHRS and CDR2 is YFSETQ in the germline V gene. With 0 bases clipped from V and 6 bases from J, the junction kept 6 bases outside the gene matches. This CDR3 comprises 16 residues. The CDR3 protein is CASSLAATGGYEKLFF. The CDR3 DNA reads TGCGCCAGCAGCTTGGCGGCGACAGGGGGTTATGAAAAACTGTTTTTT.

The chain employs TRBV7-9 and TRBJ1-4, with D possibly being TRBD1 (6 bases). Germline CDR1 and CDR2: SEHNR and FQNEAQ (reference sequence). This CDR3 has 15 amino acids. Trimming cost V 1 base and J 3 bases, with 9 bases left between them. CDR3 sequence: CASSLGGGSNEKLFF. CDR3 bases: TGTGCCAGCAGCTTAGGAGGGGGATCTAATGAAAAACTGTTTTTT.

V usage is TRBV6-6 and J usage is TRBJ2-3; D possibly corresponds to TRBD1 (5 bases). CDR3 length: 15 amino acids. V shed 0 bases and J shed 3 bases, with 10 bases lying between them. The V gene's germline CDR1 is MNHNY and CDR2 SVGAGI (reference sequence). CDR3 sequence: CASSYSGQGTDTQYF. CDR3 DNA sequence: TGTGCCAGCAGTTACTCGGGGCAGGGAACAGATACGCAGTATTTT.